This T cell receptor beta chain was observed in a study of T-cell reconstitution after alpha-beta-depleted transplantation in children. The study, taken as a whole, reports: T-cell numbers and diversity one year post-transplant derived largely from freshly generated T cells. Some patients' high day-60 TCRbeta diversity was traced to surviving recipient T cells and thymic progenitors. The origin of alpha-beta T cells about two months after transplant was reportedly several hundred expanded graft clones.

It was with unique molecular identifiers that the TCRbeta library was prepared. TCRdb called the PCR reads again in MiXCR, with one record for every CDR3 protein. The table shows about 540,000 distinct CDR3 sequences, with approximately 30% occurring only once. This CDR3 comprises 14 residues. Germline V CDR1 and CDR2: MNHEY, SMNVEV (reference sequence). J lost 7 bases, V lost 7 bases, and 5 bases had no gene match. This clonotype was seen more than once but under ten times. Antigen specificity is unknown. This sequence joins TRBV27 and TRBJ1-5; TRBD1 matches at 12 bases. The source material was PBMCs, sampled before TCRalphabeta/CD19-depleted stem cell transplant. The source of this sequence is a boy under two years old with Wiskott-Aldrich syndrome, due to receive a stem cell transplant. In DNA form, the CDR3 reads TGTGCCAGCAAGCCGGGACAGGGGGCGCAGCCCCAGCATTTT. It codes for CASKPGQGAQPQHF.